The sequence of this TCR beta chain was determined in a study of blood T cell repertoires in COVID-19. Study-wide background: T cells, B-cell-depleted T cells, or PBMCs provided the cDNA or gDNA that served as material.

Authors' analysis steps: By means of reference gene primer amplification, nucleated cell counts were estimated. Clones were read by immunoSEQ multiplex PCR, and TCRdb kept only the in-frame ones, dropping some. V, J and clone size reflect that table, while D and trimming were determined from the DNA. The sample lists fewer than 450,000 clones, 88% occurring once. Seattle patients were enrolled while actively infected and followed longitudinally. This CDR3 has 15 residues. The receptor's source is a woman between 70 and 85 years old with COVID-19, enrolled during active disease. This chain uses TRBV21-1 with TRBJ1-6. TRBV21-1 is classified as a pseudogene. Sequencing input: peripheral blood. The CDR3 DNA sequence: TGTGCCAGCAGACCCCGGACGGAGGGCAGGTCACCCCTCCACTTT. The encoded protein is CASRPRTEGRSPLHF.